Presented here are 27 T cell receptor beta chains from one specimen sequenced in a study of long-term antiretroviral therapy in people with HIV. Sequencing relied on immunoSEQ assay v3.0, run at survey level. The repertoire was sequenced with immunoSEQ multiplex PCR; TCRdb's copy has only in-frame clones and lacks some. The sample yields 20,000 to 25,000 clones, about 82% seen once. The sequencing here drew on unsorted PBMCs, taken 1.6 years after starting antiretroviral therapy. These receptors were collected from a man aged 35-49 years with HIV.

The CDR3 sequence: CASSPGPAVGELFF. Here the CDR3 DNA reads TGTGCCAGCTCCCCGGGCCCTGCTGTCGGGGAGCTGTTTTTT. The chain is built from TRBV18 and TRBJ2-2; D gene uncertain. The germline V and J ends were trimmed by 6 bases and 7 bases, with 15 bases remaining between them. Germline CDR1 reads KGHSH; CDR2 reads LQKENI. CDR3 size: 14 residues.

This chain uses TRBV19 with TRBJ1-2; no clear D. Germline loops: CDR1 LNHDA, CDR2 SQIVND (reference sequence). The CDR3 length is 14 residues. Trimming took off 5 bases at V and 8 bases at J, with 18 bases between the two ends. The CDR3 protein is CASSPARTFAGYTF. CDR3 nucleotide sequence: TGTGCCAGTAGTCCCGCTCGGACCTTCGCGGGCTACACCTTC.

Relative to its sample, this clone is medium-sized. The chain links TRBV4-1 to TRBJ1-6; TRBD1 agrees at 7 bases. Germline trimming cut 1 base from V and 6 bases from J; bases unmatched to any gene: 0. The CDR3 has 14 residues. Germline V gene sequence: CDR1 MGHRA, CDR2 YSYEKL. The CDR3 loop is CASSQGQGNSPLHF. CDR3 in DNA: TGCGCCAGCAGCCAAGGACAGGGTAATTCACCCCTCCACTTT.

The chain links TRBV2 to TRBJ1-4; no reliable D call. The V end was cut by 7 bases, the J end by 3 bases, with 18 bases between. In germline, CDR1 is SNHLY, CDR2 FYNNEI. The CDR3 runs 16 residues. The CDR3 nucleotides read TGTGCCAGCACCCGAGCGATTGGAACACCTAATGAAAAACTGTTTTTT. Translated, it gives CASTRAIGTPNEKLFF.

The chain uses TRBV6-1 and TRBJ1-3, with TRBD1 matching over 8 bases. Germline CDR1 is MNHNS and CDR2 is SASEGT. CDR3 length equals 13 residues. V was clipped by 5 bases and J by 7 bases; unmatched bases: 4. The CDR3 region has the DNA TGTGCCAGCAGTCAGGACAGGGATAACACCATATATTTT. This sequence encodes CASSQDRDNTIYF.

Here the CDR3 reads CASSARGGAGTGPGANVLTF. The CDR3 DNA reads as TGTGCCAGCAGTGCCCGGGGTGGGGCAGGGACTGGCCCTGGGGCCAACGTCCTGACTTTC. The gene calls are TRBV6-4 and TRBJ2-6; weak D call: TRBD2 (6 bases). CDR3 length: 20 amino acids. V lost 4 bases to trimming and J lost 2 bases, with 24 bases between them. The germline CDR1 and CDR2 sequences are MRHNA and SNTAGT.

V usage is TRBV6-5 and J usage is TRBJ1-1; perhaps TRBD1 as D (5 bases). V lost 7 bases, J lost 0 bases, and 12 bases lay in between. The CDR3 loop spans 14 amino acids. Germline CDR1 is MNHEY and CDR2 is SVGAGI. This CDR3 reads CASTQGDLNTEAFF. The CDR3 DNA reads as TGTGCCAGCACGCAGGGTGATTTGAACACTGAAGCTTTCTTT.

The genes are TRBV6-5 and TRBJ2-2, with 8 bases matching TRBD2. The CDR3 is 14 amino acids. V dropped 6 bases and J dropped 5; count of bases not matched to a gene: 5. CDR1 and CDR2 from the germline V gene are MNHEY and SVGAGI. Written as DNA, the CDR3 is TGTGCCAGCAGAAAACTAGCGGCTACCGGGGAGCTGTTTTTT. It encodes CASRKLAATGELFF.

The chain uses TRBV5-1 and TRBJ2-7, with TRBD1 matching over 7 bases. CDR3 size: 14 residues. CDR1 and CDR2 from the germline V gene are SGHRS and YFSETQ. V was clipped by 3 bases and J by 1 base; unmatched bases: 4. The CDR3 sequence is CASSSMDRSYEQYF. CDR3 sequence (DNA): TGCGCCAGCAGCTCGATGGACAGGTCCTACGAGCAGTACTTC.

The V call is TRBV27, the J call TRBJ2-7, with 13 bases matching TRBD2. CDR1 is MNHEY and CDR2 is SMNVEV in the germline V gene (reference sequence). The CDR3 runs to 15 residues. With 5 bases clipped from V and 2 bases from J, the junction kept 3 bases outside the gene matches. The CDR3 here is CASSLGLAGAYEQYF. The CDR3 coding sequence is TGTGCCAGCAGTCTAGGACTAGCGGGAGCCTACGAGCAGTACTTC.

The chain links TRBV5-1 to TRBJ2-7, with TRBD1 as a possible D gene (5 bases). Per germline, CDR1 SGHRS and CDR2 YFSETQ. This CDR3 is built from 12 residues. Trimming pared 1 base from V and 6 bases from J, leaving 8 bases between. The CDR3 loop is CASSLSDSEQYF. CDR3 DNA: TGCGCCAGCAGCTTGAGTGACAGCGAGCAGTACTTC.

This chain links TRBV14 with TRBJ2-5; D unclear. The CDR3 extends over 15 amino acids. Germline values: CDR1 SGHDN, CDR2 FVKESK. Between the trimmed V and J ends, which lost 3 bases and 5 bases, there was a span of 16 bases. In DNA, the CDR3 is TGTGCCAGCAGCCAGAGCCGCGGTGTCGGGGAGACCCAGTACTTC. This sequence encodes CASSQSRGVGETQYF.

V is TRBV6-1 and J is TRBJ2-3; possible D gene TRBD1, 6 bases. Germline V lookup: CDR1 MNHNS, CDR2 SASEGT. This CDR3 spans 12 amino acids. Trimming removed 7 bases at V and 4 bases at J, with 9 bases between. This chain's CDR3 is CASTQGADTQYF. Here the CDR3 DNA reads TGTGCCAGCACACAGGGAGCAGATACGCAGTATTTT.

CDR3 in DNA: TGTGCCAGCAGCTTAAACAGGGACGAGGGCTATGGCTACACCTTC. Its translation is CASSLNRDEGYGYTF. This chain connects TRBV7-8 to TRBJ1-2; possibly TRBD1 for D (6 bases). The CDR3 has 15 amino acids. Trimming removed 2 bases from V and 4 bases from J, with 14 bases in between. Germline lookup yields CDR1 SGHVS and CDR2 FQNEAQ.

The rearrangement links TRBV10-1 to TRBJ2-7, with 7 bases fitting TRBD1. This CDR3 has 14 amino acids. Germline V lookup: CDR1 WNHNN, CDR2 SYGVQD (reference sequence). V was pared by 5 bases and J by 4 bases, with 8 bases of the junction left unmatched. In DNA, the CDR3 is TGCGCCAGCAGTTCCTACAGGGGATCTTACGAGCAGTACTTC. This codes for CASSSYRGSYEQYF.

The rearrangement joins TRBV10-3 to TRBJ2-3, with 11 bases aligning to TRBD1. The germline V gene encodes CDR1 ENHRY and CDR2 SYGVKD. The CDR3 has 14 amino acids. V dropped 6 bases and J dropped 5; count of bases not matched to a gene: 4. The CDR3 DNA sequence: TGTGCCATCAGGGGGACAGGGGGGATAGATACGCAGTATTTT. Protein: CAIRGTGGIDTQYF.

There are a few counts of this clone. CDR3 nucleotides: TGTGCCAGCAGCTTGGATCCTGAGTATAATTCACCCCTCCACTTT. This gives the protein CASSLDPEYNSPLHF. The chain joins TRBV5-8 to TRBJ1-6; D call uncertain. Between the trimmed V and J ends, which lost 0 bases and 4 bases, there was a span of 8 bases. CDR3 length equals 15 residues. The germline CDR1 and CDR2 sequences are SGHTS and YDEGEE.

The chain uses TRBV6-1 and TRBJ2-5; D possibly matches TRBD1 or TRBD2 (6 bases each). The V end lost 4 bases, the J end lost 5 bases, and 14 bases lay between the germline ends. The CDR3 is 14 amino acids. In germline, CDR1 is MNHNS, CDR2 SASEGT. The CDR3 sequence is CASSGLSGAETQYF. DNA of the CDR3: TGTGCCAGCAGTGGCCTTTCGGGGGCGGAGACCCAGTACTTC.

The chain recombines TRBV5-6 with TRBJ2-7, with D tentatively TRBD1 or TRBD2 (5 bases each). The V gene's germline CDR1 is SGHDT and CDR2 YYEEEE. Between the trimmed V and J ends, which lost 1 base and 2 bases, there was a span of 19 bases. This CDR3 comprises 17 residues. In DNA form, the CDR3 reads TGTGCCAGCAGCTTGAGCGATTTGCCGGGGCCTCCCTACGAGCAGTACTTC. The encoded protein is CASSLSDLPGPPYEQYF.

The chain carries TRBV6-6 and TRBJ1-1, with D possibly being TRBD1 (6 bases). CDR1 MNHNY and CDR2 SVGAGI come from the germline V gene (reference sequence). V gave up 5 bases and J gave up 6 bases, with 13 bases separating them. This CDR3 comprises 13 residues. The CDR3 region is CASSRYRVSEAFF. The CDR3 DNA reads as TGTGCCAGCAGTCGATACAGGGTCTCTGAAGCTTTCTTT.

V is TRBV7-8 and J is TRBJ2-2; D ambiguous. V lost 1 base, J lost 4 bases, and 10 bases lay in between. The germline V gene encodes CDR1 SGHVS and CDR2 FQNEAQ. This CDR3 is built from 15 residues. The CDR3 sequence: CASSLGLSTTGELFF. For the CDR3, the DNA is TGTGCCAGCAGCTTAGGTCTTAGCACCACCGGGGAGCTGTTTTTT.

This clone was picked up a small number of times. The V call is TRBV7-9, the J call TRBJ2-7; a weak D match, TRBD1 (6 bases). CDR1 is SEHNR and CDR2 is FQNEAQ in the germline V gene (reference sequence). The CDR3 contains 16 residues. The V end lost 1 base, the J end lost 2 bases, and 15 bases lay between the germline ends. CDR3 bases: TGTGCCAGCAGCTTAGGGGGGCAGCGATTACCCTACGAGCAGTACTTC. Translation: CASSLGGQRLPYEQYF.

The chain combines TRBV6-6 with TRBJ2-3, with D possibly matching TRBD2 (5 bases). Germline assignment: CDR1 MNHNY and CDR2 SVGAGI (reference sequence). The germline V and J ends were trimmed by 3 bases and 2 bases, with 15 bases remaining between them. This CDR3 contains 16 residues. CDR3 residues: CASSYMVFGVTDTQYF. CDR3 DNA sequence: TGTGCCAGCAGTTATATGGTGTTCGGGGTCACAGATACGCAGTATTTT.

This clone has just a few counts. The chain links TRBV19 to TRBJ1-5, with D maybe TRBD1 (5 bases). The length of the CDR3 is 13 residues. Trimming stripped 1 base from V and 5 bases from J, with 6 bases between. Germline CDR1 LNHDA, CDR2 SQIVND (reference sequence). CDR3 residues: CASSIVGHQPQHF. As DNA, the CDR3 is TGTGCCAGTAGTATAGTGGGGCATCAGCCCCAGCATTTT.

The CDR3 loop reads CSVVRQSASYGYTF. DNA for the CDR3: TGCAGCGTTGTACGACAGAGTGCGAGCTATGGCTACACCTTC. The rearrangement joins TRBV29-1 to TRBJ1-2; D might be TRBD1 (5 bases). The CDR3 runs 14 residues. With 4 bases removed from V and 4 bases from J, the gap between germline ends came to 16 bases. CDR1 is SQVTM, CDR2 ANQGSEA, per germline.

The rearrangement links TRBV6-1 to TRBJ1-2, with D perhaps matching TRBD1 (5 bases). Trimming took off 1 base at V and 5 bases at J, with 8 bases between the two ends. The germline CDR1 and CDR2 sequences are MNHNS and SASEGT. The CDR3 is 13 amino acids. CDR3 bases: TGTGCCAGCAGTGAAGAGGGGCGATATGGCTACACCTTC. Translation gives CASSEEGRYGYTF.

V usage is TRBV7-6 and J usage is TRBJ2-7; TRBD1 agrees at 11 bases. J gave up 6 bases and V 5 bases, and 6 bases lay outside the gene matches. Germline V gene lookup returns CDR1 SGHVS and CDR2 FNYEAQ. The CDR3 runs 14 residues. CDR3 nucleotide sequence: TGTGCCAGCAGCGGACAGGGGGCGAAAGCCGAGCAGTACTTC. Translation gives CASSGQGAKAEQYF.